These 25 T cell receptor beta chains were all obtained from the same sample, sequenced in a study of blood T cell repertoires in COVID-19. Profiled with immunoSEQ multiplex PCR; TCRdb holds only in-frame clones, not every one. The sample yields roughly 400,000 clones, about 88% seen once. Sequenced sample: PBMCs or T cells enriched from blood (not recorded which). These TCRs come from a young woman who had been exposed to COVID-19.

The chain combines TRBV28 with TRBJ2-7; 7 nucleotides agree with TRBD2. Germline V gene sequence: CDR1 MDHEN, CDR2 SYDVKM. With 6 bases clipped from V and 0 bases from J, the junction kept 14 bases outside the gene matches. The CDR3 has 17 residues. CDR3 in amino acids: CASRLIGGGRSSYEQYF. CDR3 nucleotides: TGTGCCAGCAGACTAATTGGGGGGGGACGCAGCTCCTACGAGCAGTACTTC.

This clone is a singleton in its sample. The chain joins TRBV12-3 or TRBV12-4 to TRBJ2-1; maybe TRBD1 (6 bases). There are 11 residues in the CDR3. Trimming stripped 8 bases from V and 6 bases from J, with 8 bases between. The CDR3 DNA sequence: TGTGCCAGCTTGGGGGCCAATGAGCAGTTCTTC. Its protein product is CASLGANEQFF.

The V call is TRBV5-1, the J call TRBJ2-3; TRBD1 matches 9 bases. Germline loops: CDR1 SGHRS, CDR2 YFSETQ. CDR3 size: 17 residues. V dropped 2 bases and J dropped 0; count of bases not matched to a gene: 7. Written as DNA, the CDR3 is TGCGCCAGCAGCTTAGGACCCGGGACAGGGAGCACAGATACGCAGTATTTT. It translates to CASSLGPGTGSTDTQYF.

This chain joins TRBV5-1 and TRBJ2-1; a possible D gene is TRBD2 (5 bases). The CDR3 contains 15 residues. The germline V gene encodes CDR1 SGHRS and CDR2 YFSETQ. Trimming took off 0 bases at V and 0 bases at J, with 7 bases between the two ends. The CDR3 coding sequence is TGCGCCAGCAGCTTGGCAGCGGACTCCTACAATGAGCAGTTCTTC. It encodes CASSLAADSYNEQFF.

This clone was detected a few times. The chain joins TRBV27 to TRBJ1-6; D gene uncertain. The germline V gene encodes CDR1 MNHEY and CDR2 SMNVEV (reference sequence). The CDR3 is 11 amino acids. The V end was cut by 7 bases, the J end by 6 bases, with 4 bases between. The CDR3 sequence: CASTGNSPLHF. The CDR3 DNA reads as TGTGCCAGCACAGGTAATTCACCCCTCCACTTT.

The rearrangement links TRBV27 to TRBJ2-7; possible D gene TRBD1, 5 bases. Germline-derived CDR1 and CDR2 are MNHEY and SMNVEV (reference sequence). The length of the CDR3 is 15 residues. Trimming stripped 0 bases from V and 1 base from J, with 10 bases between. This CDR3 reads CASSLSNSGSYEQYF. Written as DNA, the CDR3 is TGTGCCAGCAGTTTATCGAATTCAGGGTCCTACGAGCAGTACTTC.

This clone was recorded only once. The CDR3 region is CASSPRSAGQETQYF. The CDR3 nucleotides are TGTGCCAGCTCACCTAGGTCCGCGGGCCAAGAGACCCAGTACTTC. The gene calls are TRBV18 and TRBJ2-5; D might be TRBD2 (5 bases). V dropped 3 bases and J dropped 1 base, with 12 bases sitting between them. CDR1 and CDR2 (germline): KGHSH, LQKENI. This CDR3 region has 15 residues.

The chain recombines TRBV27 with TRBJ1-5; D ambiguous. Trimming took 6 bases from V and 7 from J, leaving 13 bases between them. The CDR3 has 13 residues. Germline-derived CDR1 and CDR2 are MNHEY and SMNVEV (reference sequence). Written as DNA, the CDR3 is TGTGCCAGCAGACCAGCGGGCAGCCAGCCCCAGCATTTT. Translating gives CASRPAGSQPQHF.

The chain recombines TRBV19 with TRBJ2-3; TRBD2 is a possible D gene (6 bases). V shed 1 base and J shed 3 bases, with 20 bases lying between them. Per germline, CDR1 LNHDA and CDR2 SQIVND (reference sequence). CDR3 size: 18 residues. CDR3 DNA: TGTGCCAGTAGTATAGGCCCCCCGGCGGGGTTGGGAACAGATACGCAGTATTTT. It yields the protein CASSIGPPAGLGTDTQYF.

This chain links TRBV5-1 with TRBJ2-7; 8 positions agree with TRBD1. Trimming removed 4 bases from V and 4 bases from J; junction bases left unmatched: 7. The CDR3 spans 14 residues. From germline, CDR1 is SGHRS and CDR2 YFSETQ. CDR3 sequence: CASSTGGKSYEQYF. In nucleotides, the CDR3 is TGCGCCAGCAGCACAGGGGGGAAGAGTTACGAGCAGTACTTC.

The genes are TRBV4-1 and TRBJ2-7; 7 bases agree with TRBD2. V shed 0 bases and J 0 bases; nucleotides not matched to a gene: 8. Germline V CDR1 and CDR2: MGHRA, YSYEKL. The CDR3 spans 17 residues. The CDR3 nucleotides read TGCGCCAGCAGCCAAGATCAGTCCGGGAGGTTCTCCTACGAGCAGTACTTC. Translation: CASSQDQSGRFSYEQYF.

The chain links TRBV6-4 to TRBJ1-2, with D uncertain. The germline V gene encodes CDR1 MRHNA and CDR2 SNTAGT. The CDR3 loop spans 17 amino acids. V gave up 2 bases and J gave up 2 bases, with 18 bases separating them. Here the CDR3 DNA reads TGTGCCAGCAGTGACACGATAACCGCAGGAAGCAACTATGGCTACACCTTC. Protein product: CASSDTITAGSNYGYTF.

This rearrangement joins TRBV11-2 to TRBJ2-2; D gene uncertain. CDR1 and CDR2 (germline): SGHAT, FQNNGV. Trimming cost V 6 bases and J 0 bases, with 14 bases left between them. The CDR3 has 16 amino acids. The DNA of the CDR3 is TGTGCCAGCAGAAAAAGGAGAACGACGAACACCGGGGAGCTGTTTTTT. As protein: CASRKRRTTNTGELFF.

The chain is built from TRBV13 and TRBJ2-3; a weak D match, TRBD1 (7 bases). This CDR3 has 17 amino acids. The germline gives CDR1 PRHDT, CDR2 FYEKMQ (reference sequence). V lost 3 bases and J 1 base, leaving 17 bases between the germline ends. The CDR3 is CASSLEGRQGGTDTQYF. The CDR3 region has the DNA TGTGCCAGCAGCTTGGAGGGGAGACAGGGCGGCACAGATACGCAGTATTTT. The whole variable domain, filled in from reference TRBV13 and TRBJ2-3, reads AAGVIQSPRHLIKEKRETATLKCYPIPRHDTVYWYQQGPGQDPQFLISFYEKMQSDKGSIPDRFSAQQFSDYHSELNMSSLELGDSALYFCASSLEGRQGGTDTQYFGPGTRLTVL.

About this clone itself: The sample contains more than one DNA sequence encoding this CDR3. The rearrangement links TRBV18 to TRBJ2-5; 14 bases agree with TRBD2. Germline V gene lookup returns CDR1 KGHSH and CDR2 LQKENI. The CDR3 contains 15 residues. The V gene end was trimmed by 6 bases and the J gene end by 5 bases; junction bases not matched to a gene: 5. The CDR3 coding sequence is TGTGCCAGCTCGCCGGGACTAGCGGGGGTGGAGACCCAGTACTTC. Protein sequence: CASSPGLAGVETQYF.

The chain carries TRBV11-2 and TRBJ2-7; TRBD1 agrees at 8 bases. The CDR3 is 17 residues long. Trimming removed 1 base from V and 5 bases from J; junction bases left unmatched: 13. Germline CDR1 and CDR2: SGHAT and FQNNGV. The DNA of the CDR3 is TGTGCCAGCAGCTTAGGAGGTCGGGGCAGGGGGCGACACGAGCAGTACTTC. The encoded protein is CASSLGGRGRGRHEQYF.

In DNA, the CDR3 is TGCGCCAGCAGCTTGGCCAGGGGTTTCGGAAACACCATATATTTT. Translated, it gives CASSLARGFGNTIYF. This rearrangement joins TRBV5-1 to TRBJ1-3, with D tentatively TRBD1 (6 bases). Trimming removed 0 bases at V and 4 bases at J, with 11 bases between. Germline V gives CDR1 SGHRS, CDR2 YFSETQ. The CDR3 length is 15 residues.

The chain has TRBV28 and TRBJ2-7, with 9 bases lining up with TRBD1. The CDR3 is 15 amino acids. Germline assignment: CDR1 MDHEN and CDR2 SYDVKM. The J segment lost 7 bases and the V segment lost 7 bases, leaving 14 bases of the junction unmatched. CDR3 loop: CASTIPGTGLGEQYF. The CDR3 DNA reads TGTGCCAGCACAATTCCCGGGACAGGGTTGGGGGAGCAGTACTTC.

The chain joins TRBV9 to TRBJ2-1; TRBD2 might be the D (5 bases). Trimming pared 0 bases from V and 4 bases from J, leaving 8 bases between. CDR1 is SGDLS, CDR2 YYNGEE, per germline. The CDR3 consists of 14 residues. The CDR3 DNA is TGTGCCAGCAGCGTAGAGTGGAGGTACAATGAGCAGTTCTTC. Residues: CASSVEWRYNEQFF.

The chain carries TRBV18 and TRBJ1-5; 9 positions agree with TRBD1. CDR3 size: 14 residues. V shed 6 bases, J shed 3 bases, and the junction held 3 bases outside the gene matches. Germline-derived CDR1 and CDR2 are KGHSH and LQKENI. CDR3 protein: CASSGTGINQPQHF. The CDR3 DNA follows: TGTGCCAGCTCCGGGACAGGGATCAATCAGCCCCAGCATTTT.

V is TRBV28 and J is TRBJ1-5, with a possible D match to TRBD1 (5 bases). From germline, CDR1 is MDHEN and CDR2 SYDVKM. Between the trimmed V and J ends, which lost 6 bases and 7 bases, there was a span of 13 bases. The CDR3 length is 13 residues. CDR3 coding DNA: TGTGCCAGCAGCCGCAGGGCCCCACAGCCCCAGCATTTT. The encoded protein is CASSRRAPQPQHF.

V and J are TRBV18 and TRBJ2-6; the D is unclear. This CDR3 is built from 14 residues. CDR1 is KGHSH, CDR2 LQKENI, per germline. V lost 0 bases and J lost 4, with 4 bases in between. CDR3 sequence reads: CASSPPEGANVLTF. DNA of the CDR3: TGTGCCAGCTCACCACCGGAGGGGGCCAACGTCCTGACTTTC. The full variable domain, its missing parts supplied by reference TRBV18 and TRBJ2-6, is NAGVMQNPRHLVRRRGQEARLRCSPMKGHSHVYWYRQLPEEGLKFMVYLQKENIIDESGMPKERFSAEFPKEGPSILRIQQVVRGDSAAYFCASSPPEGANVLTFGAGSRLTVL.

The rearrangement links TRBV3-1 (or the pseudogene TRBV3-2) to TRBJ1-1; D uncertain. The CDR3 length is 13 residues. Trimming stripped 1 base from V and 4 bases from J, with 7 bases between. Germline values: CDR1 LGHDT, CDR2 YNNKEL (reference sequence). Written as DNA, the CDR3 is TGTGCCAGCAGCCAAGGAGGGATCACTGAAGCTTTCTTT. Amino acids: CASSQGGITEAFF.

The chain recombines TRBV19 with TRBJ2-3, with 9 nucleotides matching TRBD1. Trimming took 5 bases from V and 3 from J; bases not matched to a gene: 6. The length of the CDR3 is 15 residues. Germline values: CDR1 LNHDA, CDR2 SQIVND (reference sequence). CDR3 nucleotide sequence: TGTGCCAGTAGTGCCGGGACAGGGATAACAGATACGCAGTATTTT. Amino acids: CASSAGTGITDTQYF.

The chain links TRBV27 to TRBJ1-5; D gene ambiguous. With 1 base removed from V and 0 bases from J, the gap between germline ends came to 13 bases. The CDR3 contains 17 residues. Germline V gene lookup returns CDR1 MNHEY and CDR2 SMNVEV (reference sequence). The CDR3 spells CASSLLGQVYSNQPQHF. For the CDR3, the DNA is TGTGCCAGCAGTTTATTAGGCCAGGTTTATAGCAATCAGCCCCAGCATTTT.